Following are 11 T cell receptor beta chains from one sample sequenced in a study of T cells expressing NK-cell markers. TCRdb re-called the 5' RACE reads and gives one entry per CDR3 protein, without DNA. This sample's clone table lists 400,000 to 500,000 distinct CDR3 sequences. The sequenced material came from blood T cells: a sorted CD56 or NKG2C T cell subset, CD4+ or CD8+ T cells, or bulk PBMC T cells (not recorded which). The receptor source for this set is a woman aged 18-70 years in good health.

The chain recombines TRBV5-1 with TRBJ2-2; TCRdb's assignment of TRBD1 cannot be checked, as there is no DNA. The CDR3 has 14 amino acids. Germline CDR1 is SGHRS and CDR2 is YFSETQ. The CDR3 spells CASAPGGNTGELFF.

The chain recombines TRBV6-5 with TRBJ1-6. Germline V gene data show CDR1 as MNHEY and CDR2 as SVGAGI. The CDR3 is made up of 16 amino acids. CDR3 protein: CASSYGDGRDNSPLHF.

The gene calls are TRBV25-1 and TRBJ2-7; TCRdb proposes TRBD1, but this gene call is untestable without DNA. The CDR3 length is 14 residues. Looked up from germline, CDR1 is MGHDK and CDR2 is SYGVNS. The CDR3 loop reads CASSAPMGPAEQYF.

The rearrangement links TRBV27 to TRBJ2-7; TCRdb picks TRBD1, but there is no DNA to check that call. The CDR3 length is 14 residues. Germline assignment: CDR1 MNHEY and CDR2 SMNVEV (reference sequence). CDR3 residues: CASSGGQSLYEQYF.

The rearrangement links TRBV12-3 or TRBV12-4 to TRBJ2-1. The CDR3 sequence is 13 residues long. The CDR3 is CASSLAPSNEQFF.

The J gene is TRBJ2-5, the V gene TRBV5-1; TCRdb gives TRBD1 as the D gene, but with no DNA this cannot be confirmed. The CDR3 has 14 residues. Germline values: CDR1 SGHRS, CDR2 YFSETQ. CDR3: CASSSAQGQETQYF. Complete variable domain (other parts from reference TRBV5-1 and TRBJ2-5): KAGVTQTPRYLIKTRGQQVTLSCSPISGHRSVSWYQQTPGQGLQFLFEYFSETQRNKGNFPGRFSGRQFSNSRSEMNVSTLELGDSALYLCASSSAQGQETQYFGPGTRLLVL.

The chain combines TRBV29-1 with TRBJ1-2; without DNA, the TCRdb call of TRBD1 cannot be checked. This CDR3 has 13 residues. Germline V gives CDR1 SQVTM, CDR2 ANQGSEA. The CDR3 loop reads CSAPTGGNYGYTF. The variable domain in full, completed from reference TRBV29-1 and TRBJ1-2, reads SAVISQKPSRDICQRGTSLTIQCQVDSQVTMMFWYRQQPGQSLTLIATANQGSEATYESGFVIDKFPISRPNLTFSTLTVSNMSPEDSSIYLCSAPTGGNYGYTFGSGTRLTVV.

The chain has TRBV5-6 and TRBJ2-7; TCRdb's D gene call, TRBD2, goes unchecked for lack of DNA. CDR1 is SGHDT, CDR2 YYEEEE, per germline. This CDR3 is 16 amino acids long. The CDR3 loop is CASSDGLGPSSYEQYF. Looking up the rest from reference TRBV5-6 and TRBJ2-7 gives the full variable domain: DAGVTQSPTHLIKTRGQQVTLRCSPKSGHDTVSWYQQALGQGPQFIFQYYEEEERQRGNFPDRFSGHQFPNYSSELNVNALLLGDSALYLCASSDGLGPSSYEQYFGPGTRLTVT.

The chain couples TRBV7-2 to TRBJ2-1; the D call from TCRdb, TRBD2, cannot be confirmed without DNA. The CDR3 has 16 amino acids. Germline CDR1 is SGHTA and CDR2 is FQGNSA. CDR3 in amino acids: CASSPEGLPSYNEQFF.

The CDR3 is CSARMAGGADTQYF. The rearrangement joins TRBV20-1 to TRBJ2-3; TCRdb reports TRBD2, a call that lacks DNA to check it against. The CDR3 consists of 14 residues. Germline values: CDR1 DFQATT, CDR2 SNEGSKA (reference sequence).

The chain employs TRBV3-1 and TRBJ2-1; TCRdb reports TRBD2, a call that lacks DNA to check it against. CDR1 is LGHDT, CDR2 YNNKEL, per germline (reference sequence). CDR3 length: 18 amino acids. CDR3 loop: CASSLTGLAARSYNEQFF.